This T cell receptor (beta chain) came from a study of shared clonotypes between healthy human individuals (TCRdb year 2020). At the level of the whole study: A couple of women and a few men aged 18 to 49 years were included in the cohort. To increase sequencing depth and limit assay-specific biases, TCR repertoire library preparation and sequencing were carried out by different laboratories using diverse techniques. Leukapheresis yielded between about 0.8 and 8.9 billion PBMCs per donor. For each donor, three plates each were used for CD4 naive and CD4 memory, two plates were used for CD8 naive, and one plate was used for CD8 memory. To estimate repertoire size and how much clonotype sharing occurs between individuals, the study deeply sequenced the blood TCR repertoires of roughly 5 healthy adults.

Broad study findings and their caveats: Across a handful of donors, around 5% of naive CD4, over 3% of naive CD8, 2.3% of memory CD4, and 0.3% to 0.45% of memory CD8 clonotypes were shared. The small number of donors limited the genetic and exposure-history diversity represented. Sampling was restricted to blood, and TCR repertoires in tissue are likely to differ from TCR repertoires in blood. Even with the large sequencing depth, rarefaction of the sorted-subset datasets indicated that sequencing was incomplete. Naive subsets generally had larger estimated clonotype richness than memory subsets. Compared with non-shared clonotypes, the clonotypes found in all four sorted-subset donors had higher generation probabilities. Based on pairwise subsampling, the degree of clonotype sharing among donors was expected to be affected by sequencing depth.

The donors were healthy, HIV-negative adults with no recently reported acute infections or vaccinations. Every donor was a Caucasian adult living in Nashville, Tennessee, USA. CD4+ T cells were enriched through magnetic negative selection, after which naive cells were positively selected on CD45RA and the remaining negative fraction served as the memory subset. Blood was collected by leukapheresis, and PBMCs were isolated by Ficoll-Histopaque density gradient centrifugation and then cryopreserved in liquid nitrogen vapor phase. Analytical flow cytometry was used to check the purity and quantity of each magnetically sorted T cell population. From each sorted fraction, genomic DNA was isolated and quantified by UV absorbance on a Nanodrop 2000c. With regard to this clone: Its antigen target is currently unknown. No per-base quality is available; no much larger clone lies one base away.

Counted from cysteine to phenylalanine, this CDR3 has 13 amino acids. Only the CDR3 DNA is retained, 39 bases long and in frame from the first base. V is reduced by 8 bases and J by 0 bases, leaving a spacing of 13 bases between them. CDR1 and CDR2 (SQVTM, ANQGSEA) derive from the germline V gene. Using the deep immunoSEQ assay, multiplex PCR amplified TCR CDR3 regions from genomic DNA. For each cell subset, the extracted genomic DNA was distributed evenly across all wells of several immunoSEQ 96-well plates, and each plate served as one replicate. For sorted subsets, each replicate PCR was loaded with around 200 ng genomic DNA, equivalent to roughly 30,000 T cell genomes. Purified libraries were measured with a Qubit 3.0 fluorometer, size-checked on a Bioanalyzer 2100, and measured again with the KAPA Library Quantification kit. A separate single-read 150-cycle Illumina NextSeq 550 flow cell was used to sequence each immunoSEQ 96-well plate. The authors' analysis ran thus. Because the immunoSEQ output included only junctional sequences and no quality scores, the filtering could not be the same as the filtering used for full-length reads. To assign V/J genes and CDR3, sequences were annotated using PyIR, a Python wrapper for IgBLAST v1.9, with IMGT germline references. Any read was removed if the V/J assignment was weak (E-value above 1e-6), the CDR3 was missing, or the read contained stop codons, out-of-frame junctions, or ambiguous translated residues. A V3J clonotype was defined by an identical inferred V gene, J gene, and CDR3 amino acid sequence. The percentage overlap between two repertoires was calculated by dividing the number of shared unique clonotypes by the size of the smaller repertoire. Three approaches were used to assess repertoire richness: RTK rarefaction, the Chao1 estimator, and Recon v2.1 estimates of unobserved clonotypes. Generation probabilities were computed with OLGA for all TCRbeta clonotypes obtained by the gDNA method from four donors. Imported from immuneACCESS, the table was reduced by TCRdb to in-frame sequences with V and J called. These copies leave out some clones; in studies compared against another copy, an unresolved V gene accounts for under half, and the cause of the remainder is not known. D and trimming were read from the DNA, whereas the V and J calls and clone size are those reported in that table. The sample table records roughly 1,100,000 clones; around 75% of these occur just once. Of the sample, about 1.5% is held by the ten largest clones.

The specimen was memory CD4+ T cells sorted from blood. The sample's cell subset or site label, in plain terms: CD45RA-negative fraction. This clonotype was sampled from a man aged 18 to 35 in good health. This receptor chain uses TRBV29-1 and TRBJ1-1; no D segment can be confidently identified. The sequence in DNA is TGCAGCATCGGGGATTACATGAACACTGAAGCTTTCTTT. The encoded protein is CSIGDYMNTEAFF.